The subject of this entry is one TCR beta chain. The antigen it binds to is not known. No per-base quality is available; no much larger clone lies one base away. This sample was included in a study of a mutant IDH1 vaccine in newly diagnosed glioma (dated by TCRdb to about 2021). In terms of the full investigation: Across visits V03 through V10, patients got a total of eight vaccinations, given in weeks 1, 3, 5, 7, 11, 15, 19 and 23. Vaccination started 4-6 weeks after radiotherapy alone, or was given together with temozolomide cycles in the groups whose treatment included chemotherapy. Of the approximately 29 treated patients, 62.5% were male and approximately 40% were female, and a mean age of approximately 40 years was recorded. Prior to enrollment, patients had been given standard therapy consisting of radiotherapy alone, temozolomide alone, or radiochemotherapy with temozolomide, with the combination given to most patients. Peripheral blood was collected at six visits: V03 (baseline), V05, V07, V10, V12 and V13. For exploratory analyses, approximately 25 treated patients had longitudinal TCRB deep sequencing done wherever samples were available.

For CDR1 and CDR2, the germline V gene (reference sequence) lists SEHNR and FQNEAQ. The CDR3, cysteine through phenylalanine, is 16 amino acids long. Only the CDR3 DNA stays, 48 bases, in frame from base 1. V gives up 3 bases and J gives up 7 bases, and the segment between their germline ends measures 16 bases. Library creation used the immunoSEQ multiplex PCR assay. Rearranged TCR beta chain sequences were amplified using the hsTCRB Kit according to the manufacturer's protocol. An Illumina MiSeq was used to sequence the TCRB libraries. In the authors' own workflow: The kit vendor's proprietary platform handled demultiplexing, trimming and gene mapping. This is the immuneACCESS table as TCRdb keeps it, with only in-frame sequences that have V and J called. A part of the clones is gone; compared with another copy, unresolved V genes explain less than half, and the rest is unexplained. For V, J and clone size, that table is used; D and trimming come from the DNA. Across this sample there are over 45,000 clones, with around 80% seen only once. The ten largest make up 6.5% to 9% of the sample.

The sample's time point label, in plain terms: week 5, during vaccination. Each vaccine dose was 300 ug of a 20-mer mutant IDH1 peptide in Montanide, given subcutaneously with topical imiquimod. The donors had newly diagnosed IDH1-mutant astrocytomas of WHO grade 3 or 4 that showed loss of nuclear ATRX. The samples were drawn from NOA16, a multicentre, single-arm, open-label phase I trial in Germany that tested a mutant IDH1 peptide vaccine in humans for the first time. Genomic DNA for TCRB sequencing was extracted from EDTA blood using the DNeasy Blood and Tissue Kit. The paper's findings and limits, for the study overall: Pseudoprogression appeared unrelated to alterations in the top peripheral T cell clonotypes detected by TCRB sequencing. Selection of PBMC samples for TCRB deep sequencing was based on availability. It was noted by the authors that analyses of patient blood samples could not be reproduced owing to sample limitations. Vaccine-induced immune responses across multiple MHC alleles were detected in 93.3% of patients.

The sequence is built from TRBV7-9 and TRBJ1-6; matching of 5 bases hints at TRBD1 as the D gene. The clonotype originates from a woman aged 45-65 years with glioma. The sample in question was PBMCs, obtained from a glioma patient whose treatment included an IDH1 peptide vaccine. The nucleotide sequence reads TGTGCCAGCAGCTTGAACTGGGACGTTCGGAATTCACCCCTCCACTTT. This translates into CASSLNWDVRNSPLHF.